This T cell receptor (beta chain) was sequenced for a study of shared clonotypes between healthy human individuals. Whole-study context: A couple of women and a few men aged 18 to 49 served as donors.

Without sorting, samples used approximately 99 million PBMCs for genomic DNA. This clone was seen many times. Distinct nucleotide sequences in the sample also encode this CDR3. Each cell subset's genomic DNA was divided evenly among several immunoSEQ plates. Unsorted PBMC contributed approximately 300 ng DNA, roughly 30,000 T cell genomes, to each replicate PCR. Only in-frame clones appear in the TCRdb table, and some are missing; sequencing was by immunoSEQ multiplex PCR. The repertoire holds 470,000 or so clones, over 70% seen once, with about 13% in the top ten. V lost 4 bases, J lost 4 bases, and 11 bases stayed unmatched. Per the germline V gene, CDR1 is MDHEN and CDR2 is SYDVKM. There are 16 residues in the CDR3.

Specimen: PBMCs. This TCR was sampled from a woman in her 40s in good health. Some clones in this sample may be carry-over from other donors' samples. The chain joins TRBV28 to TRBJ2-3, with 7 positions matching TRBD2. CDR3 DNA sequence: TGTGCCAGCAGTTCCCTAGCGGACGCTGGGGCAGATACGCAGTATTTT. Amino acid sequence: CASSSLADAGADTQYF.